This passage covers 9 T cell receptor beta chains from one sample sequenced in a study of cytomegalovirus exposure and HLA in healthy donors. The PCR made use of 60 Vbeta and 13 Jbeta primers. Using immunoSEQ multiplex PCR, the repertoire was profiled, and TCRdb retains in-frame clones only, with some absent. The table has about 180,000 clones, around 81% seen once. The source material was PBMCs. These receptors were obtained from a woman aged 25 to 39 in good health and CMV-seronegative.

The J gene is TRBJ2-7, the V gene TRBV7-9; D unclear. Trimming took 5 bases from V and 6 from J, leaving 17 bases between them. Germline V gene lookup returns CDR1 SEHNR and CDR2 FQNEAQ (reference sequence). There are 14 residues in the CDR3. The CDR3 here is CASSAEERIFEQYF. The DNA of the CDR3 is TGTGCCAGCAGCGCAGAGGAACGCATCTTCGAGCAGTACTTC.

The V call is TRBV18, the J call TRBJ2-7, with TRBD1 as a possible D gene (5 bases). The CDR3 spans 14 residues. Per germline, CDR1 KGHSH and CDR2 LQKENI. V lost 3 bases to trimming and J lost 2 bases, with 11 bases between them. CDR3 in amino acids: CASSPALGAYEQYF. CDR3 in DNA: TGTGCCAGCTCACCGGCGCTAGGGGCCTACGAGCAGTACTTC.

The V call is TRBV5-4, the J call TRBJ1-6; 8 bases line up with TRBD1. The CDR3 loop spans 14 amino acids. Per the germline V gene, CDR1 is SGHNT and CDR2 is YYREEE (reference sequence). V was clipped by 3 bases and J by 7 bases; unmatched bases: 3. The CDR3 region is CASSWTGKNSPLHF. In nucleotides, the CDR3 is TGTGCCAGCAGCTGGACAGGGAAAAATTCACCCCTCCACTTT. Full variable domain (remainder filled in from reference TRBV5-4 and TRBJ1-6): ETGVTQSPTHLIKTRGQQVTLRCSSQSGHNTVSWYQQALGQGPQFIFQYYREEENGRGNFPPRFSGLQFPNYSSELNVNALELDDSALYLCASSWTGKNSPLHFGNGTRLTVT.

The chain uses TRBV5-1 and TRBJ2-5, with 9 positions matching TRBD1. The DNA end favors TRBJ2-7, so the J call may be wrong. Germline V gene sequence: CDR1 SGHRS, CDR2 YFSETQ. The CDR3 has 16 residues. CDR3 loop: CASSAWPGQGGYEQYF. CDR3 coding DNA: TGCGCCAGCAGCGCGTGGCCGGGACAGGGAGGGTACGAGCAGTACTTC.

This clone was seen more than once but under ten times. The rearrangement joins TRBV6-5 to TRBJ2-1; TRBD2 agrees at 7 bases. CDR1 is MNHEY, CDR2 SVGAGI, per germline. J gave up 8 bases and V 0 bases, and 7 bases lay outside the gene matches. There are 15 residues in the CDR3. The CDR3 loop is CASSYSGGSRDEQFF. CDR3 DNA: TGTGCCAGCAGTTACTCTGGCGGGAGTAGGGATGAGCAGTTCTTC.

The chain employs TRBV4-1 and TRBJ2-5; D is possibly TRBD1 (5 bases). The CDR3 has 16 residues. The germline gives CDR1 MGHRA, CDR2 YSYEKL. Trimming took off 0 bases at V and 5 bases at J, with 16 bases between the two ends. CDR3 region: CASSQDRTQGRETQYF. The CDR3 region has the DNA TGCGCCAGCAGCCAAGATCGTACTCAGGGCCGGGAGACCCAGTACTTC.

V is TRBV5-1 and J is TRBJ1-2; D gene unclear. This CDR3 comprises 13 residues. Germline V gene lookup returns CDR1 SGHRS and CDR2 YFSETQ. The V end was cut by 0 bases, the J end by 6 bases, with 9 bases between. The CDR3 is CASSLAGEHGYTF. CDR3 nucleotides: TGCGCCAGCAGCTTGGCCGGGGAGCATGGCTACACCTTC.

V and J are TRBV27 and TRBJ2-1, with TRBD1 matching 9 bases. Losses at the gene ends were 5 bases for V and 3 bases for J; bases not matched to a gene: 14. The CDR3 loop spans 18 amino acids. CDR1 is MNHEY and CDR2 is SMNVEV in the germline V gene (reference sequence). The CDR3: CASSRHSLDRGVYNEQFF. DNA of the CDR3: TGTGCCAGCAGTCGCCACTCCTTGGACAGGGGTGTCTACAATGAGCAGTTCTTC.

This sequence joins TRBV4-3 and TRBJ2-2, with D possibly being TRBD2 (5 bases). Germline loops: CDR1 LGHNA, CDR2 YSLEER. This CDR3 is 16 amino acids long. Trimming removed 0 bases from V and 0 bases from J, with 8 bases in between. The CDR3 coding sequence is TGCGCCAGCAGCCAAGATGTGCGGGCGAACACCGGGGAGCTGTTTTTT. This translates into CASSQDVRANTGELFF.